This T cell receptor (beta chain) came from a study of T cell responses to AZD1222 COVID-19 vaccine. Trimming stripped 5 bases from V and 7 bases from J, with 18 bases between. The CDR3 loop spans 16 amino acids. Germline CDR1 and CDR2: SGHVS and FQNEAQ. Points from the study as a whole: Vaccination with two AZD1222 doses was followed by a rise in Spike-specific TCR breadth and depth. Regions 160-218 and 743-854 held dominance among vaccine-associated CD4 TCRs, which spanned spike.

With regard to this clone: Its antigen is currently unknown.

Sequencing was performed with immunoSEQ multiplex PCR; in TCRdb, only in-frame clones are kept and a portion is missing. This table has some 140,000 clones, approximately 87% appearing once. The sample was peripheral blood, taken on day 0 of MenACWY control vaccination. The V gene is TRBV7-8, the J gene TRBJ1-6, with D possibly TRBD1 on 5 matching bases. The clonotype was recovered from an adult in good health. The CDR3 spells CASSQFIVQANSPLHF. DNA for the CDR3: TGTGCCAGCAGCCAGTTCATTGTACAGGCGAATTCACCCCTCCACTTT.